This TCR delta chain was sequenced for a study of gamma-delta T cells after stem cell transplantation. TCRdb re-called clones from the RT-PCR reads using CATT. The data contain around 6,700 delta-chain clones, roughly 25% of them singletons. Germline-derived CDR1 and CDR2 are GEAIGNYY and EKD. This CDR3 region has 18 residues. With V trimmed by 4 bases and J by 0 bases, 5 bases remained unmatched. The sequenced sample consisted of gamma-delta T cells. The chain uses TRDV2 and TRDJ3, with 10 bases identical to TRDD3. The receptor was derived from a human donor. It is not recorded whose cells these are; they may come from a transplant donor. The CDR3 spells CACEKLGDYSWDTRQMFF. For the CDR3, the DNA is TGTGCCTGTGAAAAACTGGGGGATTACTCCTGGGACACCCGACAGATGTTTTTC.